This TCR beta chain was recovered during a study of regulatory T cells in long-lasting Graves disease. This CDR3 has 12 residues. Germline-derived CDR1 and CDR2 are SNHLY and FYNNEI. Trimming took off 2 bases at V and 7 bases at J, with 5 bases between the two ends. This clonotype was observed many times. The time point: persistent/refractory GD, antithyroid drugs over 5 years with positive TRAb. PBMC-derived RNA was used for the TCR library. Graves' disease diagnosis followed American Thyroid Association guidelines. Arm-PCR of CDR3 regions and iRepertoire HTBI primers were the basis on which TCR beta libraries were built. Methods used by the authors: The samples included around 60 TRBV and 14 to 15 TRBJ segments. TCRdb passed the multiplex PCR reads through MiXCR, listing each CDR3 protein once. The V and J calls and clone size are TCRdb's, not the authors'. In the table there are roughly 430,000 distinct CDR3 sequences, about 21% of which are singletons.

This chain uses TRBV2 with TRBJ2-2; D ambiguous. The input for sequencing was peripheral blood mononuclear cells (PBMCs), taken when the disease was refractory, from a patient treated with antithyroid drugs. The source is a female donor with Graves disease. CDR3 in amino acids: CASSELDGELFF. In nucleotides, the CDR3 is TGTGCCAGCAGTGAACTGGACGGGGAGCTGTTTTTT.